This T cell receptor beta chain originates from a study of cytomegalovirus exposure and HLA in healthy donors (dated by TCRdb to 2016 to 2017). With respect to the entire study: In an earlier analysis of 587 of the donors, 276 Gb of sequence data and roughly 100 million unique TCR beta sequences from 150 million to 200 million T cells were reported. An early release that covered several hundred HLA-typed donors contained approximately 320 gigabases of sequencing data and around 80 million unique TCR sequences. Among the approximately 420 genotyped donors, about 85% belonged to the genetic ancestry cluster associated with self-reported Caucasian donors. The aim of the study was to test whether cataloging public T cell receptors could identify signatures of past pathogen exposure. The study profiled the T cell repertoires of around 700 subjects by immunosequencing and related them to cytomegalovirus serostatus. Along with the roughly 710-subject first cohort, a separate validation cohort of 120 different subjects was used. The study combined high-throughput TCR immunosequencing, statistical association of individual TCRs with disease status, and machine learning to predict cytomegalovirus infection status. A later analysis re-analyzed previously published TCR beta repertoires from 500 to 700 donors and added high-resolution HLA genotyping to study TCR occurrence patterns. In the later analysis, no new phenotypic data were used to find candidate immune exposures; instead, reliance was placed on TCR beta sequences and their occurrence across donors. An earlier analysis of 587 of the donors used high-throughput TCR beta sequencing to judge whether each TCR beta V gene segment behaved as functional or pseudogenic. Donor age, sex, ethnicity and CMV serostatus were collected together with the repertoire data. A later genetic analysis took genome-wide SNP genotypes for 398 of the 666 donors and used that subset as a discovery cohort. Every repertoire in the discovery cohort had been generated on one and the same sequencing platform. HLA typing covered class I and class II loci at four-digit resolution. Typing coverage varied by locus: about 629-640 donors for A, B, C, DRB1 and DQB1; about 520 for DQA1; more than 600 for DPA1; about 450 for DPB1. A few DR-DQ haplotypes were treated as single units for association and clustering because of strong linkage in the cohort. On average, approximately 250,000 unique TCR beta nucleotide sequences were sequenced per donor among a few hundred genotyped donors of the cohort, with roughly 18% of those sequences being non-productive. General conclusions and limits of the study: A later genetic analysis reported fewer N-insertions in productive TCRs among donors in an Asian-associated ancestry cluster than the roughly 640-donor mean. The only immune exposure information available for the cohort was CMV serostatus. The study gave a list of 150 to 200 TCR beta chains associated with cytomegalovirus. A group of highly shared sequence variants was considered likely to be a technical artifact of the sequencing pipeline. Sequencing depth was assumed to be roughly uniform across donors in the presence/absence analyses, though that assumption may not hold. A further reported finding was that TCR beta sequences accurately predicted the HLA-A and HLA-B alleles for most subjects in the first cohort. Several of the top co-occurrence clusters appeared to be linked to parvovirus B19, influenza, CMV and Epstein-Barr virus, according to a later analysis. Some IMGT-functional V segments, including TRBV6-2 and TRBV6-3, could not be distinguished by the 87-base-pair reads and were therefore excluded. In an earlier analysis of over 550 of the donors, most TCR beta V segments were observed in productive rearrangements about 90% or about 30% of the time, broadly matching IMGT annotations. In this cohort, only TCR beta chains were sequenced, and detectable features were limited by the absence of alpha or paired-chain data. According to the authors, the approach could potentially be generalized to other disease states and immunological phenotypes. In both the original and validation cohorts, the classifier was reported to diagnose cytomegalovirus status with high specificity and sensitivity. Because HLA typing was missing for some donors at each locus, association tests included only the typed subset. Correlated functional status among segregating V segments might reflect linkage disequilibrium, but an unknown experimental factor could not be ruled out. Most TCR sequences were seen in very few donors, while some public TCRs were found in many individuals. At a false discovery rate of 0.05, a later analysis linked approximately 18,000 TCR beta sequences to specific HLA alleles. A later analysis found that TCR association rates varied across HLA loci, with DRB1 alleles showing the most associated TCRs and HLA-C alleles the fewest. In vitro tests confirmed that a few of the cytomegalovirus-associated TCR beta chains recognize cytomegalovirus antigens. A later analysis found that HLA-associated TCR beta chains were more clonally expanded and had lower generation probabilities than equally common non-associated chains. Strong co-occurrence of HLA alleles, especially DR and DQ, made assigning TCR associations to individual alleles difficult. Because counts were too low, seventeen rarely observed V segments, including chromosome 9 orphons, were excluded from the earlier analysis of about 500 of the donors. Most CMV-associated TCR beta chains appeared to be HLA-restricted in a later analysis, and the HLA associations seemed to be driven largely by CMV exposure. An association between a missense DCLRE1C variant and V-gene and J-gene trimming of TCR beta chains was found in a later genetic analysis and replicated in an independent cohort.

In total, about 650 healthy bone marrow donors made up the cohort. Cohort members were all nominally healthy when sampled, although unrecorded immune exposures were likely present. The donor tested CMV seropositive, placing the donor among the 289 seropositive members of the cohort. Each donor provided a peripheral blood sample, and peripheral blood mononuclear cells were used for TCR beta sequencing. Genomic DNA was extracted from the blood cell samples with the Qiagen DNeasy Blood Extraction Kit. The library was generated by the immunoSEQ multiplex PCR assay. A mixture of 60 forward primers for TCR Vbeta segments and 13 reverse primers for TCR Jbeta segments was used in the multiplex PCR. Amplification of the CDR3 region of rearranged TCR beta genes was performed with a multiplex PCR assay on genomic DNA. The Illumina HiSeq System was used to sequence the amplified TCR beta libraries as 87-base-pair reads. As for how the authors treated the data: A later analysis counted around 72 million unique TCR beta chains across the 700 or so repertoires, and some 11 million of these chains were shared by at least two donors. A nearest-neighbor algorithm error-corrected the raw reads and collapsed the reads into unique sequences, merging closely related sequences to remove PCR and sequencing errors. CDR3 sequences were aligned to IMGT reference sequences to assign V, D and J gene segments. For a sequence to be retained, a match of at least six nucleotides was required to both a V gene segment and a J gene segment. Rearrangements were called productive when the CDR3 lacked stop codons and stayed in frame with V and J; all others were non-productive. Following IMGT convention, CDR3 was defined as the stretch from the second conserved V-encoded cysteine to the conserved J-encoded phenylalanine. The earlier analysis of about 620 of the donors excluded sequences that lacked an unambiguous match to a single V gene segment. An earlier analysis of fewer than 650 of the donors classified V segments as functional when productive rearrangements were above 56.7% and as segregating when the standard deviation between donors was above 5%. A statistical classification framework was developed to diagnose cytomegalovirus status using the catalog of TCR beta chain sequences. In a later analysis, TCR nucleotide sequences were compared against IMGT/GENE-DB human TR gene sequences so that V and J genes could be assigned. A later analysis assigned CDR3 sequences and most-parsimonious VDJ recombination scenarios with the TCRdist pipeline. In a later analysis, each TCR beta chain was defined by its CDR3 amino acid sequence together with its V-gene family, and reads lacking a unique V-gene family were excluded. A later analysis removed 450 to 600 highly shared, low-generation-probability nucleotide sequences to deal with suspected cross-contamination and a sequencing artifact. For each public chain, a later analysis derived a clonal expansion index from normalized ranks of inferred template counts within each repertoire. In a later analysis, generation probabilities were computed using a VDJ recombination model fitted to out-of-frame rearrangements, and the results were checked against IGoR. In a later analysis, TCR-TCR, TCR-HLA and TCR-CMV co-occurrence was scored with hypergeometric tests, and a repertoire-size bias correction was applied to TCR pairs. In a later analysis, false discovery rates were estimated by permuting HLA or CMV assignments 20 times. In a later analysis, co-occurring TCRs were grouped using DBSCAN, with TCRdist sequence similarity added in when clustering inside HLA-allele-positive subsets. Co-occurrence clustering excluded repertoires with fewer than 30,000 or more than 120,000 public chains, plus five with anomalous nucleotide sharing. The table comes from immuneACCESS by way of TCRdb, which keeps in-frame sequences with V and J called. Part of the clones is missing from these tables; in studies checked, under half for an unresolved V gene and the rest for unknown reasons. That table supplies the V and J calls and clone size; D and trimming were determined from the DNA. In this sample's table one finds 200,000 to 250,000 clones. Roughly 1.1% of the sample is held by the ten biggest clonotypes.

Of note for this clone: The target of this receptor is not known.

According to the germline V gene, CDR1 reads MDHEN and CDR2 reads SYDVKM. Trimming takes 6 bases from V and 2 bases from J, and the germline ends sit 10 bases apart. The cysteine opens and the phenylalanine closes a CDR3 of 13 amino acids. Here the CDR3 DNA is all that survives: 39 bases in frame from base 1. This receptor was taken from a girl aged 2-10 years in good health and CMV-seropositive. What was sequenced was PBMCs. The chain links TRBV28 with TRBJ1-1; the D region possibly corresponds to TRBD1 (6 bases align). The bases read TGTGCCAGCAGCGGACAGTCTAACACTGAAGCTTTCTTT. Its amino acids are CASSGQSNTEAFF.